This TCR beta chain was recorded in a study of T-cell memory formation after mild COVID-19. Across the whole study: In these data, TCR clusters were largely donor specific. Whole-study findings and limits: Researchers report contracting CD4+ clones mostly in CM and EM, with CD8+ clones in EMRA. Clones shrinking from day 15 to 85 showed even CD4/CD8 mixes; later expanders tilted CD4+. Pre-infection memory harbored some responding clones, suggesting cross-reactive memory joined.

MiXCR, run by TCRdb on the 5' RACE reads, gives a single entry per CDR3 protein. Of under 70,000 distinct CDR3 sequences listed, about a tenth are singletons. Comments on this clonotype: The antigen remains undetermined. One end of the junction varies from germline; a read error may be responsible.

Input material: PBMCs or a T cell subset sorted from them (not recorded which). The TCR was taken from a man aged 18 to 29 who had mild COVID-19 (a few samples of this study predate the infection). Cell type and time point are not known.

The CDR3 coding sequence is TGCGCCAGCAGCCCCGGGACAGAACCCTACGAGCAGTACTTT. Its protein is CASSPGTEPYEQYF. This chain uses TRBV5-1 with TRBJ2-7, with 7 bases that match TRBD1. The CDR3 covers 14 residues. CDR1 is SGHRS, CDR2 YFSETQ, per germline.